This TCR beta chain was observed in a study of T cells in localized non-small cell lung cancer. The table came from immunoSEQ multiplex PCR; TCRdb's copy has only in-frame clones and leaves some out. The profile shows 2,500 to 3,500 clones, around 22% of them singletons. The V segment lost 3 bases and the J segment 5 bases; nucleotides outside the gene matches: 5. CDR3 size: 14 residues. The germline V gene has CDR1 SGHNT and CDR2 YENEEA. This clone was found a few times. This TCR was recovered from a female donor over 55 with stage I lung adenocarcinoma. The sample was lung tumor tissue, taken before any cancer treatment. This chain links TRBV11-3 with TRBJ2-7; TRBD1 matches at 9 bases. The CDR3 sequence is CASSLLDRGNEQYF. CDR3 in DNA: TGTGCCAGCAGCTTGTTAGACAGGGGGAACGAGCAGTACTTC.